The 2 T cell receptor beta chains below were found in one sample sequenced in a study of blood T cells in healthy people across ages. Using a J-beta primer mix together with a sample-barcoded 5' primer, a second PCR was run for roughly 6 to 11 cycles. MiXCR was run by TCRdb on the 5' RACE reads, yielding one entry per CDR3 protein. The table lists about 1.6 million distinct CDR3 sequences, around 35% of them singletons. Sequences were obtained from blood. Every receptor here comes from a woman in her thirties in good health.

Regarding this clonotype: The junction shows a germline mismatch at one end, possibly a read error. The rearrangement uses TRBV7-9 and TRBJ1-5, with a possible D match to TRBD1 (5 bases). The CDR3 loop spans 14 amino acids. Germline V gene data show CDR1 as SEHNR and CDR2 as FQNEAQ (reference sequence). CDR3 coding DNA: TGTACCAGCAGCCCCCAGGGTTGGAATCAGCCCCAGCATTTT. Translated: CTSSPQGWNQPQHF. Complete variable domain (other parts from reference TRBV7-9 and TRBJ1-5): DTGVSQNPRHKITKRGQNVTFRCDPISEHNRLYWYRQTLGQGPEFLTYFQNEAQLEKSRLLSDRFSAERPKGSFSTLEIQRTEQGDSAMYLCTSSPQGWNQPQHFGDGTRLSIL.

The chain uses TRBV20-1 and TRBJ2-5, with 7 nucleotides matching TRBD1. The tail of the sequence fits TRBJ2-7 better, so the J call may be wrong. The germline V gene encodes CDR1 DFQATT and CDR2 SNEGSKA (reference sequence). The length of the CDR3 is 13 residues. CDR3 sequence (DNA): TGCAGTGTCCCACCAGGGGGTTCCTACGAGCAGTACTTC. This gives the protein CSVPPGGSYEQYF.